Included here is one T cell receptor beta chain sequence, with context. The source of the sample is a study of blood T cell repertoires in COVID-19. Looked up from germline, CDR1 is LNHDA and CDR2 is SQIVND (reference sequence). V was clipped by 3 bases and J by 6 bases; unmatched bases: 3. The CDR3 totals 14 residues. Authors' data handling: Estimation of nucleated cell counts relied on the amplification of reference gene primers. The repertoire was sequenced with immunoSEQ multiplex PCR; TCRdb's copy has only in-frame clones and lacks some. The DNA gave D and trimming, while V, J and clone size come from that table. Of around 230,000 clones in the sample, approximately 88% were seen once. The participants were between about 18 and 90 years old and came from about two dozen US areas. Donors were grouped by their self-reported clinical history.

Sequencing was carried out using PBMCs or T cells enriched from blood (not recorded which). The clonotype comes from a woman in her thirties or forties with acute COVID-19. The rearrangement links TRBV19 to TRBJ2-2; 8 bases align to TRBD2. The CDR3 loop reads CASSIAGGPGELFF. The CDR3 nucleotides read TGTGCCAGTAGTATTGCGGGAGGCCCCGGGGAGCTGTTTTTT.